In its sample, the clone carrying this T cell receptor beta chain was seen many times. Its specificity is not known. The record originates from a study of regulatory T cells in long-lasting Graves disease. Points from the study as a whole: In persistent patients, shared public clonotypes (more than 2,500) outnumbered those in new patients (around 1,000).

The CDR3 runs 14 residues. The germline gives CDR1 SGHDT, CDR2 YYEEEE. V lost 1 base, J lost 7 bases, and 12 bases lay in between. Time point: newly diagnosed GD, antithyroid drugs for less than 3 months. Scientists built the TCR library using RNA that was extracted from PBMCs. Those enrolled as patients came out of an endocrinology department in Xi'an, China. According to the study, TCR beta libraries were built with iRepertoire HTBI primers and CDR3-region Arm-PCR. Under the authors' procedure: Throughout the samples, researchers identified roughly 59 TRBV and roughly 13 TRBJ segments. TCRdb called the multiplex PCR reads again in MiXCR, with one record for every CDR3 protein. TCRdb's processing, not the study's, gives the V and J calls here. The sample comprises about 300,000 distinct CDR3 sequences, 15% to 20% of which are singletons, and more than 30% rests with the top ten.

This TCR derives from a female donor with Graves disease. V usage is TRBV5-6 and J usage is TRBJ2-1; a weak D match, TRBD1 (6 bases). The starting material was peripheral blood mononuclear cells (PBMCs), obtained at new diagnosis, from a patient treated with antithyroid drugs. Here the CDR3 reads CASSLMGQANEQFF. The CDR3 DNA sequence: TGTGCCAGCAGCTTGATGGGACAAGCTAATGAGCAGTTCTTC.